The 22 T cell receptor beta chains reported below all come from one sample, sequenced in a study of blood T cell repertoires in COVID-19. Generated by immunoSEQ multiplex PCR, the TCRdb table keeps only in-frame clones and is missing some. The sample lists about 170,000 clones, more than 75% occurring once. Material: PBMCs or T cells enriched from blood (not recorded which). The receptor source for this set is a woman in her fifties or sixties who had recovered from COVID-19.

This rearrangement joins TRBV9 to TRBJ2-4, with 9 bases lining up with TRBD2. This CDR3 is 21 amino acids long. Germline V lookup: CDR1 SGDLS, CDR2 YYNGEE. With V trimmed by 3 bases and J by 1 base, 20 bases remained unmatched. The chain's CDR3 is CASSGRSLGSGSTRAKNIQYF. The CDR3 DNA sequence: TGTGCCAGCAGCGGTAGGTCGCTGGGTAGCGGGAGTACGAGGGCCAAAAACATTCAGTACTTC.

The chain carries TRBV18 and TRBJ1-5, with TRBD1 as a possible D gene (5 bases). Germline CDR1 is KGHSH and CDR2 is LQKENI. Between the trimmed V and J ends, which lost 3 bases and 2 bases, there was a span of 8 bases. This CDR3 is built from 14 residues. The CDR3 reads CASSPWGGNQPQHF. The CDR3, as DNA: TGTGCCAGCTCACCCTGGGGGGGCAATCAGCCCCAGCATTTT.

The chain carries TRBV12-5 and TRBJ2-1; 7 bases match TRBD1. CDR3 length equals 14 residues. After removal of 5 bases from V and 6 bases from J, the junction contained 7 bases not matched to a gene. Germline CDR1 is LGHNT and CDR2 is FRNRAP. Here the CDR3 DNA reads TGTGCTAGTGGTAAGGGACAGAGTAGCAATGAGCAGTTCTTC. Translation gives CASGKGQSSNEQFF. The full variable domain, rest sourced from reference TRBV12-5 and TRBJ2-1, is DARVTQTPRHKVTEMGQEVTMRCQPILGHNTVFWYRQTMMQGLELLAYFRNRAPLDDSGMPKDRFSAEMPDATLATLKIQPSEPRDSAVYFCASGKGQSSNEQFFGPGTRLTVL.

The chain uses TRBV25-1 and TRBJ2-3; 9 bases fit TRBD1. The CDR3 covers 15 residues. Trimming at V came to 4 bases and at J to 2 bases, leaving 4 bases not matched to a gene. Germline V CDR1 and CDR2: MGHDK, SYGVNS. The chain's CDR3 is CASSVGTGYTDTQYF. The CDR3 DNA is TGTGCCAGCAGTGTGGGGACAGGGTACACAGATACGCAGTATTTT.

The gene calls are TRBV4-2 and TRBJ1-4; TRBD1 matches 8 bases. CDR1 and CDR2 from the germline V gene are LGHNA and YNFKEQ. This CDR3 has 13 amino acids. With V trimmed by 8 bases and J by 4 bases, 3 bases remained unmatched. The CDR3 nucleotides read TGTGCCAGCTTAGGGACAGGTAATGAAAAACTGTTTTTT. It yields the protein CASLGTGNEKLFF.

V usage is TRBV19 and J usage is TRBJ1-1; a weak D match, TRBD1 (6 bases). The germline V gene has CDR1 LNHDA and CDR2 SQIVND (reference sequence). The CDR3 totals 14 residues. Between the trimmed V and J ends, which lost 3 bases and 5 bases, there was a span of 13 bases. As DNA, the CDR3 is TGTGCCAGTAGTATCAAGGGGGGGCAAACTGAAGCTTTCTTT. Its translation: CASSIKGGQTEAFF.

This chain links TRBV3-1 (or the pseudogene TRBV3-2) with TRBJ2-1; the match to TRBD2 covers 14 bases. Germline V gene data show CDR1 as LGHDT and CDR2 as YNNKEL (reference sequence). V shed 5 bases, J shed 3 bases, and the junction held 0 bases outside the gene matches. This CDR3 has 15 residues. The CDR3 DNA sequence: TGTGCCAGCAGCGGACTAGCGGGAGGCTACAATGAGCAGTTCTTC. Residues: CASSGLAGGYNEQFF.

The rearrangement links TRBV5-1 to TRBJ2-7; maybe TRBD2 (6 bases). CDR3 size: 16 residues. Trimming cost V 4 bases and J 0 bases, with 17 bases left between them. The germline V gene encodes CDR1 SGHRS and CDR2 YFSETQ. In DNA form, the CDR3 reads TGCGCCAGCAGCCCCACCGGGACTTACAGCTCCTACGAGCAGTACTTC. This translates into CASSPTGTYSSYEQYF. Drawing the rest from reference TRBV5-1 and TRBJ2-7, the complete variable domain is KAGVTQTPRYLIKTRGQQVTLSCSPISGHRSVSWYQQTPGQGLQFLFEYFSETQRNKGNFPGRFSGRQFSNSRSEMNVSTLELGDSALYLCASSPTGTYSSYEQYFGPGTRLTVT.

The chain joins TRBV5-6 to TRBJ2-5; D possibly corresponds to TRBD2 (6 bases). V was pared by 6 bases and J by 5 bases, with 17 bases between. The CDR3 consists of 14 residues. The germline V gene encodes CDR1 SGHDT and CDR2 YYEEEE. DNA for the CDR3: TGTGCCAGCACCTTTCGGATGGGGGGTGAGACCCAGTACTTC. Its translation is CASTFRMGGETQYF.

The gene calls are TRBV9 and TRBJ2-2; 11 bases map to TRBD1. The germline CDR1 and CDR2 sequences are SGDLS and YYNGEE. The CDR3 covers 17 residues. Trimming cost V 3 bases and J 0 bases; bases outside gene matches: 4. The CDR3, as DNA: TGTGCCAGCAGCGGCCGGGACAGGGGGACGAACACCGGGGAGCTGTTTTTT. It translates to CASSGRDRGTNTGELFF.

The chain links TRBV28 to TRBJ2-1; D might be TRBD2 (6 bases). Trimming pared 5 bases from V and 7 bases from J, leaving 12 bases between. Germline values: CDR1 MDHEN, CDR2 SYDVKM. This CDR3 has 13 amino acids. In nucleotides, the CDR3 is TGTGCCAGCAGTGAAGACGGGGGAAATGAGCAGTTCTTC. Amino acids: CASSEDGGNEQFF.

This clone was found once. The chain recombines TRBV19 with TRBJ1-2; tentatively, D is TRBD1 (5 bases). The CDR3 totals 13 residues. Trimming removed 8 bases at V and 2 bases at J, with 12 bases between. CDR1 is LNHDA and CDR2 is SQIVND in the germline V gene (reference sequence). DNA of the CDR3: TGTGCCAGTTCTCATCAGGGAAACTATGGCTACACCTTC. It translates to CASSHQGNYGYTF.

The chain is built from TRBV6-2 or TRBV6-3 and TRBJ1-5; no definite D call. The CDR3 covers 14 residues. Trimming removed 4 bases at V and 1 base at J, with 8 bases between. The V gene's germline CDR1 is MNHEY and CDR2 SVGEGT. The CDR3 reads CASSSRGSNQPQHF. The CDR3 DNA sequence: TGTGCCAGCAGTTCGCGAGGAAGCAATCAGCCCCAGCATTTT.

V usage is TRBV12-1 and J usage is TRBJ2-1; TRBD2, the table's D call, lacks a check against the DNA. TRBV12-1 is classified as a pseudogene. The CDR3 contains 17 residues. The CDR3 nucleotides read TGTGCCAGCAGCAACACAGGGACTAGCGGGAGATCTGATGAGCAGTTCTTC. Translated, it gives CASSNTGTSGRSDEQFF.

This clone was found a few times. The J gene is TRBJ2-1, the V gene TRBV10-1, with 10 bases fitting TRBD2. This CDR3 is 15 amino acids long. Germline CDR1 is WNHNN and CDR2 is SYGVQD (reference sequence). Trimming removed 2 bases from V and 4 bases from J; junction bases left unmatched: 2. CDR3 protein: CASSETSGDYNEQFF. CDR3 DNA sequence: TGCGCCAGCAGTGAGACTAGCGGGGATTACAATGAGCAGTTCTTC.

CDR3 amino acids: CASIGDRGRGIAKNIQYF. CDR3 DNA: TGTGCCAGCATCGGGGACAGGGGGCGAGGGATCGCCAAAAACATTCAGTACTTC. The chain uses TRBV21-1 and TRBJ2-4; TRBD1, as called in the table, went unchecked against the DNA. TRBV21-1 is marked as a pseudogene. The CDR3 covers 18 residues.

The V and J genes are TRBV2 and TRBJ2-7; D perhaps matches TRBD1 (6 bases). This CDR3 is built from 13 residues. V was shortened by 6 bases and J by 0 bases, with 9 bases between the two germline ends. Per the germline V gene, CDR1 is SNHLY and CDR2 is FYNNEI. The CDR3 nucleotides read TGTGCCAGCAGCTGGACAGCCTCCTACGAGCAGTACTTC. Its translation is CASSWTASYEQYF.

V usage is TRBV24-1 and J usage is TRBJ1-5; D might be TRBD1 (6 bases). Trimming left V 6 bases short and J 5 bases short, with 10 bases between. The V gene's germline CDR1 is KGHDR and CDR2 SFDVKD. The CDR3 totals 13 residues. The CDR3 DNA reads as TGTGCCACCAGTTGGGGACATGATCAGCCCCAGCATTTT. This translates into CATSWGHDQPQHF.

CDR3 amino acids: CASTGLAGGPGDTQYF. Here the CDR3 DNA reads TGTGCCAGCACCGGACTAGCGGGAGGGCCGGGTGATACGCAGTATTTT. The chain carries TRBV27 and TRBJ2-3, with 15 positions matching TRBD2. V was clipped by 7 bases and J by 6 bases; unmatched bases: 8. This CDR3 is built from 16 residues. Germline V gene data show CDR1 as MNHEY and CDR2 as SMNVEV (reference sequence).

The V call is TRBV5-1, the J call TRBJ2-6; TRBD1 matches 8 bases. V dropped 2 bases and J dropped 0; count of bases not matched to a gene: 10. Germline CDR1 and CDR2: SGHRS and YFSETQ. CDR3 size: 19 residues. The CDR3 DNA reads TGCGCCAGCAGCTTCTTCAGGACAGGGCTTTCCTCTGGGGCCAACGTCCTGACTTTC. This codes for CASSFFRTGLSSGANVLTF.

Comments on this clone: In the same sample, other DNA sequences code for this CDR3. The chain couples TRBV28 to TRBJ1-5; no firm D call. The V end lost 3 bases, the J end lost 4 bases, and 7 bases lay between the germline ends. This CDR3 has 13 residues. Germline V gives CDR1 MDHEN, CDR2 SYDVKM. The CDR3 spells CASSLTGNQPQHF. CDR3 DNA sequence: TGTGCCAGCAGTTTGACGGGTAATCAGCCCCAGCATTTT.

This chain uses TRBV19 with TRBJ1-2; TRBD1 aligns across 7 bases. This CDR3 region has 14 residues. V lost 7 bases, J lost 6 bases, and 11 bases stayed unmatched. Germline assignment: CDR1 LNHDA and CDR2 SQIVND (reference sequence). The CDR3 loop is CASTGQAEFDGYTF. CDR3 bases: TGTGCCAGTACCGGACAGGCGGAATTCGATGGCTACACCTTC.